Detailed here is one TCR beta chain. V shed 3 bases and J 10 bases; nucleotides not matched to a gene: 10. This CDR3 spans 14 amino acids. Germline V gene sequence: CDR1 LNHDA, CDR2 SQIVND (reference sequence). TCRdb's table, derived via immunoSEQ multiplex PCR, lists solely in-frame clones and lacks some. This table holds roughly 90,000 clones, under 95% found once. The record originates from a study of T cells in localized non-small cell lung cancer. This specimen consisted of PBMCs, obtained before any cancer treatment. J is TRBJ1-1 and V is TRBV19; 8 bases are a match to TRBD1. The sequence derives from a woman aged 40 to 75 with stage II squamous cell lung carcinoma. The CDR3, as DNA: TGTGCCAGTAGTATGGTGCAGACAGGGGCCAGAGCTTTCTTT. Translated: CASSMVQTGARAFF.